This T cell receptor beta chain is drawn from a study of CD8+ T cells in alopecia areata. Extracted RNA was reverse transcribed into cDNA, the sequencing template. Only in-frame clones appear in the TCRdb table, and some are missing; sequencing was by immunoSEQ multiplex PCR. Seen here are more than 90,000 clones, around two fifths observed once, and the top ten hold 3.1%. This clone was observed a handful of times. The study team obtained lesional scalp punch biopsies and peripheral blood from alopecia areata patients. The specimen was CD4+ T cells sorted from blood. The TCR comes from a human donor with alopecia areata.

CDR3 bases: TGCAGCGTGGGTCGGACAGACTCCTACGAGCAGTACTTC. This gives the protein CSVGRTDSYEQYF. This rearrangement joins TRBV29-1 to TRBJ2-7; possible D gene TRBD1, 6 bases. Trimming stripped 6 bases from V and 0 bases from J, with 12 bases between. In germline, CDR1 is SQVTM, CDR2 ANQGSEA. The CDR3 sequence is 13 residues long.